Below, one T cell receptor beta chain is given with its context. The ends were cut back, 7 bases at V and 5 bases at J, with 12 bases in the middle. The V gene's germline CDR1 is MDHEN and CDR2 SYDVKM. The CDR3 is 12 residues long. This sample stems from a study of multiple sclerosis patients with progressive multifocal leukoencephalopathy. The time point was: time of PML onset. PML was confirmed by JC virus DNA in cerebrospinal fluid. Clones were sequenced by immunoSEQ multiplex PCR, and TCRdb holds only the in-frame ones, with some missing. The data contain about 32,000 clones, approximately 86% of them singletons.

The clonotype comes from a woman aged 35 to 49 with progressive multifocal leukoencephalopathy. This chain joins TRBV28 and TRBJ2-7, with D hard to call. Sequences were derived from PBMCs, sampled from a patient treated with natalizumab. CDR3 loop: CASNSSPHEQYF. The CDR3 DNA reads TGTGCCAGCAACAGTTCCCCTCACGAGCAGTACTTC.